Sequencing of this TCR beta chain was carried out in a study of CD8+CD57+ T cells in acquired aplastic anemia. About the study: Reads per healthy sample averaged around 10 million (CD4+) and 11.0 million (CD8+). General observations from the study: Shared by patients and controls, nearly 30 CD8+ CDR3s were abundant in patients.

The template used for profiling TCR beta VDJ and CDR3 was genomic DNA. TCRdb called the reads again in MiXCR, with one record for every CDR3 protein. The repertoire has roughly 420,000 distinct CDR3 sequences, approximately 70% of them found once; the top ten carry approximately 3.8%. Concerning this clonotype: The antigen remains unidentified. The junction departs from the called germline gene at one end, perhaps through a read error.

CDR3 length equals 15 residues. Germline lookup yields CDR1 PRHDT and CDR2 FYEKMQ (reference sequence). Sequenced material: sorted CD4+, CD8+, or CD8+CD57+ T cells (not recorded which) from PBMCs. The chain has TRBV13 and TRBJ1-2; 8 bases are a match to TRBD1. The TCR comes from a human donor in good health, serving as a control. CDR3 DNA: TGTGCCAGCAGCTGGACAGGGAGCGGATTCGATGGGTACACCTTC. Translated, it gives CASSWTGSGFDGYTF.